This is a list of T cell receptor beta chains from one sample in a study of beta chain features in type 1 diabetes. The table came from immunoSEQ multiplex PCR; TCRdb's copy has only in-frame clones and leaves some out. The sample records 300,000 to 350,000 clones, about a tenth being singletons. What was sequenced was central memory CD4+ T cells from blood. These receptors all stem from a young man with type 1 diabetes. Both conserved end residues are part of each CDR3. The D gene is left open where the match is weak. Expanded clones get a size class; other rows say once, few or many, or leave the size out.

J gene	D gene	clone size	V gene	CDR3 protein	CDR3 DNA
TRBJ2-3	.	few	TRBV5-6	CASIDGPTGDTQYF	TGTGCCAGCATAGATGGGCCCACGGGAGATACGCAGTATTTT
TRBJ2-7	.	many	TRBV7-2	CASSLGTGWGEQYF	TGTGCCAGCAGCTTAGGTACGGGATGGGGCGAGCAGTACTTC
TRBJ1-2	.	once	TRBV5-4	CASSLDTGYGYTF	TGTGCCAGCAGCTTGGACACGGGTTATGGCTACACCTTC
TRBJ2-3	.	many	TRBV11-2	CASSPYTDTQYF	TGTGCCAGCAGCCCCTACACAGATACGCAGTATTTT
TRBJ2-7	.	few	TRBV29-1	CSARGDGGTYEQYF	TGCAGCGCCCGAGGTGACGGTGGCACCTACGAGCAGTACTTC
TRBJ2-2	TRBD2	.	TRBV7-2	CASSYQRGDTGELFF	TGTGCCAGCAGCTACCAGCGGGGGGACACCGGGGAGCTGTTTTTT
TRBJ2-7	.	few	TRBV2	CASRFGSSTYEQYF	TGTGCCAGCAGATTTGGCAGCTCCACCTACGAGCAGTACTTC
TRBJ2-3	.	many	TRBV25-1	CASSDPVGTDTQYF	TGTGCCAGCAGTGACCCGGTGGGCACAGATACGCAGTATTTT
TRBJ1-2	.	.	TRBV2	CASSLGTGQNYGYTF	TGTGCCAGCAGCCTCGGGACGGGGCAGAACTATGGCTACACCTTC
TRBJ1-1	.	.	TRBV6-6	CASSYFGGAEAFF	TGTGCCAGCAGTTATTTTGGGGGCGCGGAAGCTTTCTTT
TRBJ1-1	TRBD1	few	TRBV7-6	CASSLVQGATEAFF	TGTGCCAGCAGCTTAGTACAGGGGGCCACTGAAGCTTTCTTT
TRBJ1-5	.	few	TRBV6-1	CASSEVTGFGNQPQHF	TGTGCCAGCAGTGAAGTTACAGGGTTTGGCAATCAGCCCCAGCATTTT
TRBJ2-7	.	few	TRBV6-5	CASSTPGALSHEQYF	TGTGCCAGCAGCACACCGGGAGCCCTGTCCCACGAGCAGTACTTC
TRBJ2-1	.	.	TRBV19	CASSITRIPNEQFF	TGTGCCAGTAGTATCACACGCATTCCCAATGAGCAGTTCTTC
TRBJ1-2	.	.	TRBV11-3	CASSLGLGAGYTF	TGTGCCAGCAGCTTAGGGCTGGGTGCTGGCTACACCTTC
TRBJ1-4	TRBD1	.	TRBV5-4	CASSSGTDPFEKLFF	TGTGCCAGCAGCTCAGGGACAGATCCGTTTGAAAAACTGTTTTTT
TRBJ2-5	TRBD1	.	TRBV12-5	CASGPGQGLETQYF	TGTGCTAGTGGTCCGGGACAGGGACTCGAGACCCAGTACTTC
TRBJ1-1	.	.	TRBV5-4	CASSLAGQGIAEKAFF	TGTGCCAGCAGCTTGGCGGGGCAGGGGATCGCAGAAAAAGCTTTCTTT
TRBJ1-3	.	.	TRBV7-2	CATMPPLRFGNTIYF	TGTGCCACCATGCCGCCCCTCCGATTTGGAAACACCATATATTTT
TRBJ2-2	.	.	TRBV18	CASSPDSTGELFF	TGTGCCAGCTCACCAGACAGCACCGGGGAGCTGTTTTTT
TRBJ2-1	TRBD2	.	TRBV7-2	CASMLAGVYNEQFF	TGTGCCAGCATGCTAGCGGGGGTTTACAATGAGCAGTTCTTC
TRBJ1-4	.	.	TRBV6-5	CASSYTMGASNEKLFF	TGTGCCAGCAGTTACACCATGGGGGCGTCTAATGAAAAACTGTTTTTT
TRBJ2-7	TRBD1	few	TRBV2	CASNGQGRVYEQYF	TGTGCCAGCAATGGACAGGGGAGGGTGTACGAGCAGTACTTC
TRBJ2-1	TRBD2	.	TRBV9	CASSVDASGGFTYNEQFF	TGTGCCAGCAGCGTAGACGCTAGCGGGGGGTTTACCTACAATGAGCAGTTCTTC
TRBJ1-1	.	few	TRBV5-1	CASSLDNGGDTEAFF	TGCGCCAGCAGCTTGGACAATGGAGGCGACACTGAAGCTTTCTTT
TRBJ1-5	TRBD1	few	TRBV30	CAWSAPGQGVYSNQPQHF	TGTGCCTGGAGTGCTCCGGGACAGGGGGTATATAGCAATCAGCCCCAGCATTTT
TRBJ2-3	TRBD2	.	TRBV9	CASSPLAGGGTDTQYF	TGTGCCAGCAGCCCCCTAGCGGGGGGGGGCACAGATACGCAGTATTTT
TRBJ1-2	.	.	TRBV7-9	CASSPPGVISFNF	TGTGCCAGCAGCCCCCCGGGGGTGATAAGTTTCAACTTC
TRBJ2-7	TRBD1	.	TRBV19	CASSASTGGYEQYF	TGTGCCAGTAGTGCGTCGACAGGGGGCTACGAGCAGTACTTC
TRBJ2-5	.	.	TRBV30	CAWNTARETQYF	TGTGCCTGGAATACAGCAAGGGAGACCCAGTACTTC
TRBJ1-3	.	few	TRBV30	CAWQGNSGNTIYF	TGTGCCTGGCAGGGGAACTCCGGAAACACCATATATTTT
TRBJ1-5	TRBD1	few	TRBV7-9	CASSAGDSGSNQPQHF	TGTGCCAGCAGCGCAGGGGACAGCGGCAGCAATCAGCCCCAGCATTTT
TRBJ2-5	TRBD1	few	TRBV28	CASSLRTGATQETQYF	TGTGCCAGCAGTTTAAGGACAGGGGCTACCCAAGAGACCCAGTACTTC
TRBJ1-2	.	few	TRBV2	CASSRDRLNYGYTF	TGTGCCAGCAGCCGCGACAGATTGAACTATGGCTACACCTTC
TRBJ2-3	TRBD2	few	TRBV9	CASSVVSSGGTDTQYF	TGTGCCAGCAGCGTAGTGTCTAGCGGGGGCACAGATACGCAGTATTTT
TRBJ1-1	.	.	TRBV9	CASGRTVNTEAFF	TGTGCCAGCGGCAGGACAGTGAACACTGAAGCTTTCTTT